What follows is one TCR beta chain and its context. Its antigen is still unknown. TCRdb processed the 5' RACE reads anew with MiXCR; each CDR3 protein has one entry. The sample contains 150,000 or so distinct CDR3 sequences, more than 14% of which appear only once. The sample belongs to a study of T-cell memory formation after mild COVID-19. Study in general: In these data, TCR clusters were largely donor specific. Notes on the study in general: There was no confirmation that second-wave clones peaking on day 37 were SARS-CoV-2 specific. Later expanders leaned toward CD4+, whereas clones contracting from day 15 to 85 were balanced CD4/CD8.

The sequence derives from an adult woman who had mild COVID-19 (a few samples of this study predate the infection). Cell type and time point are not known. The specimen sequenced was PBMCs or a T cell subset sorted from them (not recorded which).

CDR3 residues: CSVEEGGNIQYF. For the CDR3, the DNA is TGCAGCGTTGAAGAGGGCGGGAACATTCAGTACTTC. The rearrangement links TRBV29-1 to TRBJ2-4; maybe TRBD2 (5 bases). Looked up from germline, CDR1 is SQVTM and CDR2 is ANQGSEA. The CDR3 loop spans 12 amino acids. Trimming removed 0 bases from V and 7 bases from J, with 7 bases in between.